This record concerns one TCR beta chain sequence. The CDR3 is made up of 18 amino acids. V was cut by 2 bases and J by 3 bases, with 19 bases left in between. Germline-derived CDR1 and CDR2 are SGHTA and FQGNSA. One entry per CDR3 protein, called by TCRdb with MiXCR from the RT-PCR reads. The sample has fewer than 800,000 distinct CDR3 sequences; 14% are singletons. The genes are TRBV7-2 and TRBJ1-4; D is perhaps TRBD1 (6 bases). The sequence came from a female donor in good health, serving as a healthy control. Sequencing was performed on memory CD4+ T cells from blood. CDR3 residues: CASSLSGSGGPANEKLFF. The CDR3 DNA reads as TGTGCCAGCAGCTTATCCGGATCGGGGGGGCCAGCTAATGAAAAACTGTTTTTT.